This TCR beta chain was observed in a study of cytomegalovirus exposure and HLA in healthy donors. Study summary: Earlier results showed approximately 120 million unique TCR beta sequences derived from about 179 million T cells. Regarding the study as a whole: Confirmation was obtained in vitro that three CMV-associated chains are specific for CMV antigens.

Remarks on this clone: Its antigen is unidentified.

The PCR had 60 Vbeta and 13 Jbeta primers. TCRdb keeps only in-frame clones here, not all; method: immunoSEQ multiplex PCR. The table shows about 78,000 clones, with over 55% occurring only once. The sequenced material came from PBMCs. The TCR comes from a man aged 25-45 years in good health and CMV-seropositive.

The CDR3 nucleotides read TGTGCCAGCAGTAGGAGGGGGAACACCGGGGAGCTGTTTTTT. Translating gives CASSRRGNTGELFF. The V call is TRBV11-2, the J call TRBJ2-2, with D tentatively TRBD2 (6 bases). The CDR3 totals 14 residues. From germline, CDR1 is SGHAT and CDR2 FQNNGV. Trimming stripped 6 bases from V and 1 base from J, with 9 bases between.